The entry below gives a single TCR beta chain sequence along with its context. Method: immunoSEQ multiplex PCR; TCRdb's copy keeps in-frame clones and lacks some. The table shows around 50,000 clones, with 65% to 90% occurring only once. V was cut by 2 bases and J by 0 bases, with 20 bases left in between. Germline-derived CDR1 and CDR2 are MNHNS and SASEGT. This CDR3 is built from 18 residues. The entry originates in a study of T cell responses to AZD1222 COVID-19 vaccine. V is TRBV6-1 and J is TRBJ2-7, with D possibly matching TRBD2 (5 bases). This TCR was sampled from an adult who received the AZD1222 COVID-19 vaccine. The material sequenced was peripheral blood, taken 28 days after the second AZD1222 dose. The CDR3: CASSERVGDGAPSYEQYF. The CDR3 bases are TGTGCCAGCAGTGAACGGGTCGGGGATGGTGCCCCCTCCTACGAGCAGTACTTC.